These T cell receptor beta chains were read from a single sample in a study of blood T cell repertoires in COVID-19. TCRdb's copy holds only in-frame clones and misses some; the assay was immunoSEQ multiplex PCR. The sample lists a few hundred thousand clones, 85% to 90% occurring once. The sample taken for sequencing was PBMCs or T cells enriched from blood (not recorded which). These receptors were taken from a man aged 18 to 30 who had recovered from COVID-19. Each CDR3 is given with its conserved first and last residue. A D gene is named only where the DNA matches it firmly. Part of the rows lack a size; the others show once, few, many or a class for expanded clones.

TRBJ2-7	-	TRBD2	TRBV7-9	TGTGCCAGCAGCCCAAGGACTAGCGGGATATATTACGAGCAGTACTTC	CASSPRTSGIYYEQYF
TRBJ2-7	-	-	TRBV11-2	TGTGCCAGCAGCTTAGGGGGAGTCTACGAGCAGTACTTC	CASSLGGVYEQYF
TRBJ1-5	once	-	TRBV10-3	TGTGCCATCAGTGAGTCGGAATCGACAGGAGCTGGTCAGCCCCAGCATTTT	CAISESESTGAGQPQHF
TRBJ2-4	-	TRBD2	TRBV6-2/TRBV6-3	TGTGCCAGCAGTTATGGACTAGCGGTAAACATTCAGTACTTC	CASSYGLAVNIQYF
TRBJ2-1	many	TRBD2	TRBV19	TGTGCCAGTAGAGGGACTAGCGGGTCGTACAATGAGCAGTTCTTC	CASRGTSGSYNEQFF
TRBJ1-4	-	-	TRBV7-2	TGTGCCAGCAGCTTAAACGGGGGGAGGAGGACTAATGAAAAACTGTTTTTT	CASSLNGGRRTNEKLFF
TRBJ1-2	-	-	TRBV5-1	TGCGCCAGCAGAGAGGGCTTACGAGGCTACACCTTC	CASREGLRGYTF
TRBJ1-5	-	-	TRBV21-1	TGTGCCAGCAGCAAAGAGACCACCCCGACAGGGGAGGGTCAGCCCCAGCATTTT	CASSKETTPTGEGQPQHF
TRBJ1-4	-	-	TRBV5-1	TGCGCCAGCAGCTGGGGATCGGGGGAGGCTAATGAAAAACTGTTTTTT	CASSWGSGEANEKLFF
TRBJ1-1	-	TRBD1	TRBV7-6	TGTGCCAGCAGCTTAGCGGACAGGGGCGGCACTGAAGCTTTCTTT	CASSLADRGGTEAFF
TRBJ2-5	-	TRBD2	TRBV2	TGTGCCAGCAGTGAACGTAGCGGGGGGGTAGAGACCCAGTACTTC	CASSERSGGVETQYF
TRBJ1-5	-	-	TRBV19	TGTGCCAGTAGTAGACAGAGCAATCAGCCCCAGCATTTT	CASSRQSNQPQHF
TRBJ2-3	once	-	TRBV28	TGTGCCAGCAGTCCACCGGGGTCTGGTACGCAGTATTTT	CASSPPGSGTQYF
TRBJ1-4	-	-	TRBV7-9	TGTGCCAGCAGCCAAGGCGGATATGAAAAACTGTTTTTT	CASSQGGYEKLFF
TRBJ1-3	few	-	TRBV5-1	TGCGCCAGCGCTGAGGGTTCTGGAAACACCATATATTTT	CASAEGSGNTIYF
TRBJ1-6	few	TRBD1	TRBV25-1	TGTGCCAGCAGTGCTCCGGGACAGGGAAATTTCCCCCTCCACTTT	CASSAPGQGNFPLHF
TRBJ2-5	-	TRBD1	TRBV7-9	TGTGCCAGCAGCCGAGGACAGGGTTCAGAGACCCAGTACTTC	CASSRGQGSETQYF
TRBJ2-1	-	-	TRBV5-1	TGCGCCAGCAGCTTGACCGGGACACTGAATGAGCAGTTCTTC	CASSLTGTLNEQFF
TRBJ1-2	-	TRBD1	TRBV25-1	TGTGCCAGCAGTGACAGGGGGAGAGGGTATGGCTACACCTTC	CASSDRGRGYGYTF
TRBJ2-6	few	TRBD1	TRBV6-1	TGTGCCAGCAGTGGGGTCACAGGGGAAGCTGGGGCCAACGTCCTGACTTTC	CASSGVTGEAGANVLTF
TRBJ1-2	-	TRBD1	TRBV18	TGTGCCAGCTCACCGGACAGGGGGCAAGGCTACACCTTC	CASSPDRGQGYTF
TRBJ2-1	-	TRBD2	TRBV6-5	TGTGCCAGTTCTTTTTCTAGCGGGCCAGACAATGAGCAGTTCTTC	CASSFSSGPDNEQFF
TRBJ2-7	-	TRBD2	TRBV27	TGTGCCAGCAGTTCCCTGGGTAGCGGGAGATCCTACGAGCAGTACTTC	CASSSLGSGRSYEQYF
TRBJ2-3	-	-	TRBV5-1	TGCGCCAGCAGCTCGGAGGGGATGGGCACAGATACGCAGTATTTT	CASSSEGMGTDTQYF
TRBJ1-2	few	-	TRBV6-5	TGTGCCAGCAGGCCGCTACGATCGTATGGCTACACCTTC	CASRPLRSYGYTF
TRBJ1-4	once	-	TRBV5-4	TGTGCCAGCAGCGATAGCTCGCGGGACGGTAATGAAAAACTGTTTTTT	CASSDSSRDGNEKLFF
TRBJ2-7	-	TRBD1	TRBV11-2	TGTGCCAGCAGCTCGGGACAGGGGCCCTACGAGCAGTACTTC	CASSSGQGPYEQYF
TRBJ2-1	once	TRBD2	TRBV28	TGTGCCAGCAGTCCTGACTGGACTAGCGGGAGAGGAAATGAGCAGTTCTTC	CASSPDWTSGRGNEQFF
TRBJ2-7	-	TRBD1	TRBV27	TGTGCCAGCACCCGACAGGGGTCCGGCGAGCAGTACTTC	CASTRQGSGEQYF
TRBJ2-7	few	-	TRBV7-9	TGTGCCAGCAGCTCGAGCATCGAGCAGTACTTC	CASSSSIEQYF
TRBJ2-4	-	TRBD1	TRBV7-2	TGTGCCAGCAGCGTGGACAGGGCGGGAAACATTCAGTACTTC	CASSVDRAGNIQYF
TRBJ1-4	-	-	TRBV19	TGTGCCAGTAGTATTGGCCCAGGTCCAGAAAAACTGTTTTTT	CASSIGPGPEKLFF
TRBJ2-7	-	TRBD1	TRBV7-8	TGTGCCAGCAGCTTAGAAAGGGGGCCCTACGAGCAGTACTTC	CASSLERGPYEQYF
TRBJ1-1	-	-	TRBV20-1	TGCAGTGCCACGAGTTGGACTGAAGCTTTCTTT	CSATSWTEAFF
TRBJ2-7	-	-	TRBV9	TGTGCCAGCAGCGTCTGGCGGGTCGAGCAGTACTTC	CASSVWRVEQYF
TRBJ1-2	once	TRBD1	TRBV19	TGTGCCAGTAGTACCACAGGGGAAGGCTACACCTTC	CASSTTGEGYTF
TRBJ2-1	-	TRBD1	TRBV24-1	TGTGCCACCAGTGATTCCCGGGACAGGGCCGTCGACTCCTACAATGAGCAGTTCTTC	CATSDSRDRAVDSYNEQFF
TRBJ1-1	-	TRBD1	TRBV30	TGTGCCTGGAGTTATACGGCGGACAGGGGATCTTTCTTT	CAWSYTADRGSFF
TRBJ1-1	-	-	TRBV5-4	TGTGCCAGCAGCTATGGGGGGGAGATAAACACTGAAGCTTTCTTT	CASSYGGEINTEAFF
TRBJ2-7	-	TRBD1	TRBV2	TGTGCCAGCAGGGAGCCGGGACAGGCAAGCTCCTACGAGCAGTACTTC	CASREPGQASSYEQYF
TRBJ1-1	-	TRBD1	TRBV7-9	TGTGCCAGCAGCACCGGAACCGGGACAGGGGGCGCCGTACGTGAAGCTTTCTTT	CASSTGTGTGGAVREAFF
TRBJ1-5	-	TRBD1	TRBV2	TGTGCCAGCAGTGGGACAGGGGGTAGCAATCAGCCCCAGCATTTT	CASSGTGGSNQPQHF